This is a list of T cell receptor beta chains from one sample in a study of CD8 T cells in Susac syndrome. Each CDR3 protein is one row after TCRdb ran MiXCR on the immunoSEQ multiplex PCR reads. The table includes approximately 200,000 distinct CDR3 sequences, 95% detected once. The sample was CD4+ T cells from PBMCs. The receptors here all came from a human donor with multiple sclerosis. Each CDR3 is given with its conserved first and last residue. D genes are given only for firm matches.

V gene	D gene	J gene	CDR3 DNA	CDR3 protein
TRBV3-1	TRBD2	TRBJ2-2	TGTGCCAGCAGCTACGGGACTAGCGGGGCCACCGGGGAGCTGTTTTTT	CASSYGTSGATGELFF
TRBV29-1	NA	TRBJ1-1	TGCAGCGTTGAACCCGTTTCTGCTGAAGCTTTCTTT	CSVEPVSAEAFF
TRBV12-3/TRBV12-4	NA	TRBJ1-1	TGTGCCAGCAGTGTCGGGCAGGGAGGTTCGAACACTGAAGCTTTCTTT	CASSVGQGGSNTEAFF
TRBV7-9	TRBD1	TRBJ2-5	TGTGCCAGCAGTCCCGGGACAGGTAGTCAAGAGACCCAGTACTTC	CASSPGTGSQETQYF
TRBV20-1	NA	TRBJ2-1	TGCAGTGCCGCAAATTCCCTACTAAGCGACTCCTACAATGAGCAGTTCTTC	CSAANSLLSDSYNEQFF
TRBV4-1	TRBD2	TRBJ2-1	TGCGCCAGCAGCCAACATGGGACTAGGAACAATGAGCAGTTCTTC	CASSQHGTRNNEQFF
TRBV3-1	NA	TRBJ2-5	TGTGCCAGCAGCCAATGCCGGACCCAGTACTTC	CASSQCRTQYF
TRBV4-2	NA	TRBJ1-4	TGTGCCAGCCGAGACGGGGCCGGTGAAAAACTGTTTTTT	CASRDGAGEKLFF
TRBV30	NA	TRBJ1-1	TGTGCCTGGAGTGTACTTAACACTGAAGCTTTCTTT	CAWSVLNTEAFF
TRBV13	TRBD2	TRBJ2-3	TGTGCCAGCAGCGAGCGAACAGGACTAGCGGGGGGGGCCCAGTATTTT	CASSERTGLAGGAQYF
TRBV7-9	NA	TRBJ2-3	TGTGCCAGCAGCTTCCCACTAGTCCAAAGAGATACGCAGTATTTT	CASSFPLVQRDTQYF
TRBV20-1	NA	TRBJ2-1	TGCAGTGCTAGAGGGAGTAGGGACGGTGAGCAGTTCTTC	CSARGSRDGEQFF
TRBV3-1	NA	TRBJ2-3	TGTGCCAGCAGCCAATTTCACTTAAAGAGCACAGATACGCAGTATTTT	CASSQFHLKSTDTQYF
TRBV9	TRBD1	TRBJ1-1	TGTGCCAGCAGCTTGTTGACAGGGGCTGACACTGAAGCTTTCTTT	CASSLLTGADTEAFF
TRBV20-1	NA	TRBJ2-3	TGCAGTGCTAGTCGGGCAGGACCTAGCACAGATACGCAGTATTTT	CSASRAGPSTDTQYF
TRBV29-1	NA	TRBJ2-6	TGCAGCGTTGGAGAGGAGACTGGGGCCAACGTCCTGACTTTC	CSVGEETGANVLTF
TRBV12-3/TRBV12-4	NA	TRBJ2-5	TGTGCCAGCACCCCTGGCGGGGGCGGGAGTTTAAGGGAGACCCAGTACTTC	CASTPGGGGSLRETQYF
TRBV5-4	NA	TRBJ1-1	TGTGCCAGCCAAGGACCCCAGGAGGACACTGAAGCTTTCTTT	CASQGPQEDTEAFF
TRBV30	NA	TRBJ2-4	TGTGCCTGGAGTGTACAGGCAAACATTCAGTACTTC	CAWSVQANIQYF
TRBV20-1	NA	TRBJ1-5	TGCAGTGCTAGACGCATAGGATCATATCAGCCCCAGCATTTT	CSARRIGSYQPQHF
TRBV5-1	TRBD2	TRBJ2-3	TGCGCCAGCAGCGGCCTCAGCGGGGGGGCGTCAGATACGCAGTATTTT	CASSGLSGGASDTQYF
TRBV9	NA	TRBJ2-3	TGTGCCAGCAGCGTAGGCGACGGGATGGGCACAGATACGCAGTATTTT	CASSVGDGMGTDTQYF
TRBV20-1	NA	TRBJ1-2	TGCAGTGCTAGAGTCAGGGCAGAGAACGGCTACACCTTC	CSARVRAENGYTF